These 30 T cell receptor beta chains share one sample of origin, sequenced in a study of cytomegalovirus exposure and HLA in healthy donors. The PCR was carried out with 60 Vbeta primers and 13 Jbeta primers. Data came from immunoSEQ multiplex PCR; TCRdb stores just in-frame clones and leaves some out. The data contain approximately 110,000 clones, 75% to 85% of them seen just once; the ten biggest clones take up over 2%. Sample: PBMCs. Receptors were obtained from a man aged 30 to 39 in good health and CMV-seronegative.

This chain connects TRBV5-4 to TRBJ1-2; 8 bases align to TRBD1. J lost 8 bases, V lost 1 base, and 4 bases had no gene match. CDR3 size: 13 residues. CDR1 and CDR2 from the germline V gene are SGHNT and YYREEE (reference sequence). DNA of the CDR3: TGTGCCAGCAGCTTGCAGGGGGCAGGGGGCTACACCTTC. Encoded protein: CASSLQGAGGYTF. The whole variable domain, remainder taken from reference TRBV5-4 and TRBJ1-2, is ETGVTQSPTHLIKTRGQQVTLRCSSQSGHNTVSWYQQALGQGPQFIFQYYREEENGRGNFPPRFSGLQFPNYSSELNVNALELDDSALYLCASSLQGAGGYTFGSGTRLTVV.

The chain uses TRBV28 and TRBJ2-2; perhaps TRBD2 as D (5 bases). CDR3 length: 14 amino acids. CDR1 is MDHEN, CDR2 SYDVKM, per germline. Trimming left V 7 bases short and J 5 bases short, with 14 bases between. CDR3 coding DNA: TGTGCCAGCATCTCGCCCGGGGATACCGGGGAGCTGTTTTTT. It specifies CASISPGDTGELFF. The entire variable domain, with the rest obtained from reference TRBV28 and TRBJ2-2, is as follows: DVKVTQSSRYLVKRTGEKVFLECVQDMDHENMFWYRQDPGLGLRLIYFSYDVKMKEKGDIPEGYSVSREKKERFSLILESASTNQTSMYLCASISPGDTGELFFGEGSRLTVL.

The chain is built from TRBV2 and TRBJ2-2; maybe TRBD1 (6 bases). Germline CDR1 is SNHLY and CDR2 is FYNNEI. The ends were cut back, 2 bases at V and 7 bases at J, with 29 bases in the middle. The CDR3 length is 20 residues. CDR3 sequence: CASSEPPGGVVPWSGGELFF. In nucleotides, the CDR3 is TGTGCCAGCAGTGAACCCCCTGGGGGCGTGGTCCCTTGGTCGGGCGGGGAGCTGTTTTTT.

This clone was counted between two and nine times. V is TRBV5-1 and J is TRBJ2-3; 10 nucleotides match TRBD2. Germline lookup yields CDR1 SGHRS and CDR2 YFSETQ. The CDR3 totals 13 residues. Trimming cost V 8 bases and J 5 bases; bases outside gene matches: 5. CDR3 sequence (DNA): TGCGCCAGTTCTAGCGGGAGTCAAGATACGCAGTATTTT. Residues: CASSSGSQDTQYF.

The chain's CDR3 is CASSPPGLANNEQFF. The CDR3, as DNA: TGTGCCAGCAGTCCTCCGGGACTAGCAAACAATGAGCAGTTCTTC. The chain recombines TRBV7-9 with TRBJ2-1; 9 bases align to TRBD2. After removal of 6 bases from V and 5 bases from J, the junction contained 8 bases not matched to a gene. The germline V gene has CDR1 SEHNR and CDR2 FQNEAQ (reference sequence). The CDR3 runs to 15 residues.

The V and J genes are TRBV19 and TRBJ2-7; 7 nucleotides align to TRBD1. Germline V gene lookup returns CDR1 LNHDA and CDR2 SQIVND (reference sequence). The CDR3 is made up of 15 amino acids. J lost 6 bases, V lost 5 bases, and 13 bases had no gene match. CDR3 residues: CASSVSYRGSGEQYF. The CDR3 DNA is TGTGCCAGTAGTGTCAGTTACAGGGGCTCGGGCGAGCAGTACTTC.

V and J are TRBV18 and TRBJ1-2, with a weak D call TRBD1 (6 bases). Germline CDR1 KGHSH, CDR2 LQKENI. There are 15 residues in the CDR3. V was shortened by 3 bases and J by 2 bases, with 13 bases between the two germline ends. For the CDR3, the DNA is TGTGCCAGCTCACCTACCACACAGGGAAACTATGGCTACACCTTC. Translation gives CASSPTTQGNYGYTF.

This clone occurred a few times. The chain combines TRBV5-6 with TRBJ2-7; D is perhaps TRBD2 (5 bases). Trimming pared 0 bases from V and 3 bases from J, leaving 7 bases between. Germline CDR1 reads SGHDT; CDR2 reads YYEEEE. CDR3 length: 13 amino acids. DNA for the CDR3: TGTGCCAGCAGCTTGGTCGGAGGCTACGAGCAGTACTTC. This sequence encodes CASSLVGGYEQYF.

This clone came up once. This chain joins TRBV7-2 and TRBJ1-5, with TRBD1 matching 7 bases. Looked up from germline, CDR1 is SGHTA and CDR2 is FQGNSA. This CDR3 comprises 13 residues. Trimming took 5 bases from V and 5 from J; bases not matched to a gene: 3. CDR3 in DNA: TGTGCCAGCAGCCAAGACAGGGATCAGCCCCAGCATTTT. This translates into CASSQDRDQPQHF.

This chain joins TRBV27 and TRBJ2-1, with 7 nucleotides matching TRBD2. Germline CDR1 MNHEY, CDR2 SMNVEV (reference sequence). Unmatched junction bases numbered 14, after V lost 8 bases and J lost 7 bases. CDR3 size: 15 residues. The CDR3: CASHFGSGTGNEQFF. Written as DNA, the CDR3 is TGTGCCAGCCACTTCGGGAGCGGGACTGGGAATGAGCAGTTCTTC.

The chain employs TRBV9 and TRBJ1-5; TRBD1 might be the D (5 bases). The germline V gene has CDR1 SGDLS and CDR2 YYNGEE. Trimming shortened V by 4 bases and J by 6 bases, and 14 bases separated the two germline ends. The length of the CDR3 is 14 residues. The CDR3 nucleotides read TGTGCCAGCAGCCTGGGGCCGGTCGGTCAGCCCCAGCATTTT. This gives the protein CASSLGPVGQPQHF.

This chain links TRBV18 with TRBJ2-1; D is unclear. This CDR3 is built from 14 residues. From germline, CDR1 is KGHSH and CDR2 LQKENI. V shed 3 bases and J shed 0 bases, with 6 bases lying between them. Here the CDR3 reads CASSPGLSYNEQFF. In DNA, the CDR3 is TGTGCCAGCTCACCTGGCCTCTCCTACAATGAGCAGTTCTTC.

The chain employs TRBV9 and TRBJ2-7; 9 bases are shared with TRBD1. The germline V gene encodes CDR1 SGDLS and CDR2 YYNGEE. The CDR3 runs 15 residues. The V and J ends lost 0 bases and 4 bases, in that order; junction bases with no gene match: 5. The CDR3: CASSVGTGGSYEQYF. CDR3 in DNA: TGTGCCAGCAGCGTAGGAACAGGGGGCTCGTACGAGCAGTACTTC.

The J gene is TRBJ2-1, the V gene TRBV6-5; 8 bases match TRBD2. Losses at the gene ends were 5 bases for V and 2 bases for J; bases not matched to a gene: 5. CDR1 is MNHEY, CDR2 SVGAGI, per germline. This CDR3 contains 15 residues. The CDR3: CASSQIAGTYNEQFF. CDR3 nucleotide sequence: TGTGCCAGCAGTCAGATAGCGGGAACCTACAATGAGCAGTTCTTC.

The rearrangement uses TRBV7-9 and TRBJ2-1, with TRBD2 matching 9 bases. Trimming took 5 bases from V and 6 from J; bases not matched to a gene: 8. In germline, CDR1 is SEHNR, CDR2 FQNEAQ (reference sequence). The CDR3 covers 15 residues. For the CDR3, the DNA is TGTGCCAGCAGCCTCGGGACTAGCCGGCTCAATGAGCAGTTCTTC. Amino acid sequence: CASSLGTSRLNEQFF.

The chain is built from TRBV7-9 and TRBJ2-7, with a possible D match to TRBD2 (7 bases). Germline V gene data show CDR1 as SEHNR and CDR2 as FQNEAQ (reference sequence). V was cut by 4 bases and J by 6 bases, with 19 bases left in between. The length of the CDR3 is 15 residues. CDR3 sequence reads: CASSSPRGALVEQYF. The CDR3 DNA is TGTGCCAGCAGCTCTCCTCGGGGGGCCCTCGTCGAGCAGTACTTC.

V gene TRBV21-1 combines with J gene TRBJ1-2; the tabulated D call, TRBD1, remains unverified against the DNA. TRBV21-1 is annotated as a pseudogene. The CDR3 is 13 amino acids. The CDR3 DNA is TGTGCCAGCAAAGAGGGGACAGCCTATGGCTACACCTTC. Its translation is CASKEGTAYGYTF.

CDR3 region: CASSPGDRYGYTF. The DNA for the CDR3 is TGTGCCAGTAGTCCCGGGGATCGGTATGGCTACACCTTC. The rearrangement links TRBV19 to TRBJ1-2; D is uncertain. The CDR3 has 13 residues. V lost 5 bases, J lost 5 bases, and 12 bases lay in between. Germline CDR1 and CDR2: LNHDA and SQIVND (reference sequence).

The rearrangement links TRBV5-6 to TRBJ2-3, with a possible D match to TRBD1 (6 bases). Trimming took 4 bases from V and 2 from J, leaving 14 bases between them. This CDR3 is 15 amino acids long. Germline-derived CDR1 and CDR2 are SGHDT and YYEEEE. CDR3 in amino acids: CASSHQGWTTDTQYF. CDR3 DNA: TGTGCCAGCAGCCACCAGGGGTGGACCACAGATACGCAGTATTTT.

As for this clone: Its ends do not fully match the called genes, so a read error is possible. This chain uses TRBV9 with TRBJ1-2; 8 bases agree with TRBD1. The CDR3 runs 11 residues. In germline, CDR1 is SGDLS, CDR2 YYNGEE. CDR3 bases: TGTGCCAGCAGCGCAGGGGGCAGGACAATCTTC. Protein sequence: CASSAGGRTIF.

The chain links TRBV7-2 to TRBJ1-3, with 7 bases that match TRBD1. After removal of 6 bases from V and 2 bases from J, the junction contained 4 bases not matched to a gene. Germline CDR1 is SGHTA and CDR2 is FQGNSA. CDR3 size: 14 residues. CDR3 sequence (DNA): TGTGCCAGCAGACATGACAGGGCTGGAAACACCATATATTTT. Translation: CASRHDRAGNTIYF.

The rearrangement links TRBV5-1 to TRBJ2-3, with 7 bases lining up with TRBD2. Trimming removed 0 bases from V and 0 bases from J; junction bases left unmatched: 4. This CDR3 contains 16 residues. Germline V CDR1 and CDR2: SGHRS, YFSETQ. The CDR3 region is CASSLVGAGSTDTQYF. In nucleotides, the CDR3 is TGCGCCAGCAGCTTGGTAGGAGCGGGGAGCACAGATACGCAGTATTTT.

The V call is TRBV28, the J call TRBJ2-5; 9 bases are shared with TRBD1. The CDR3 is made up of 14 amino acids. The germline CDR1 and CDR2 sequences are MDHEN and SYDVKM. After removal of 8 bases from V and 5 bases from J, the junction contained 9 bases not matched to a gene. CDR3 sequence reads: CASVITGGSETQYF. CDR3 nucleotides: TGTGCCAGCGTTATAACAGGGGGCAGTGAGACCCAGTACTTC. Full variable domain (missing parts from reference TRBV28 and TRBJ2-5): DVKVTQSSRYLVKRTGEKVFLECVQDMDHENMFWYRQDPGLGLRLIYFSYDVKMKEKGDIPEGYSVSREKKERFSLILESASTNQTSMYLCASVITGGSETQYFGPGTRLLVL.

This chain uses TRBV6-1 with TRBJ1-5; D is ambiguous. Germline CDR1 MNHNS, CDR2 SASEGT. V was pared by 5 bases and J by 11 bases, with 13 bases between. This CDR3 has 12 amino acids. CDR3 DNA sequence: TGTGCCAGCAGTCCCCTTTTTCGAGCCCAGCATTTT. Protein: CASSPLFRAQHF.

This clone showed up just once. The chain has TRBV12-5 and TRBJ2-3; 8 bases line up with TRBD1. This CDR3 region has 16 residues. Germline V gives CDR1 LGHNT, CDR2 FRNRAP. The junction had 6 bases not matched to a gene; V was cut back by 1 base and J by 3 bases. The CDR3: CASGLAGTGLTDTQYF. The CDR3 coding sequence is TGTGCTAGTGGTTTGGCTGGGACAGGTTTAACAGATACGCAGTATTTT. Based on the CDR3 plus reference TRBV12-5 and TRBJ2-3, the full variable domain is DARVTQTPRHKVTEMGQEVTMRCQPILGHNTVFWYRQTMMQGLELLAYFRNRAPLDDSGMPKDRFSAEMPDATLATLKIQPSEPRDSAVYFCASGLAGTGLTDTQYFGPGTRLTVL.

The gene calls are TRBV4-1 and TRBJ2-1; 13 nucleotides align to TRBD2. Germline V gene data show CDR1 as MGHRA and CDR2 as YSYEKL. CDR3 length equals 16 residues. J lost 7 bases, V lost 4 bases, and 7 bases had no gene match. CDR3 sequence (DNA): TGCGCCAGCAGCCCCCGGACTAGCGGGAGTAATAATGAGCAGTTCTTC. Residues: CASSPRTSGSNNEQFF.

V usage is TRBV30 and J usage is TRBJ2-2; 8 nucleotides line up with TRBD1. The CDR3 has 13 amino acids. With V trimmed by 4 bases and J by 5 bases, 3 bases remained unmatched. Germline CDR1 and CDR2: GTSNPN and SVGIG (reference sequence). The CDR3 loop reads CAWTGGATGELFF. The CDR3 DNA follows: TGTGCCTGGACAGGGGGCGCGACCGGGGAGCTGTTTTTT.

The chain joins TRBV9 to TRBJ1-6; no reliable D call. V was pared by 0 bases and J by 9 bases, with 19 bases between. Germline V gene lookup returns CDR1 SGDLS and CDR2 YYNGEE. This CDR3 has 17 residues. The CDR3 protein is CASSVEDSPGMGSPLHF. The CDR3 DNA sequence: TGTGCCAGCAGCGTAGAGGATTCGCCGGGGATGGGTTCACCCCTCCACTTT.

This clone came up once. The V call is TRBV29-1, the J call TRBJ1-2; D gene uncertain. In germline, CDR1 is SQVTM, CDR2 ANQGSEA. The V and J ends lost 0 bases and 6 bases respectively, with 14 bases between them. The CDR3 loop spans 14 amino acids. The DNA of the CDR3 is TGCAGCGTTGAAGAGTCCGGGATGAGGGATGGCTACACCTTC. It codes for CSVEESGMRDGYTF.

This chain's CDR3 is CASTPGNANSGNTIYF. CDR3 DNA sequence: TGTGCCAGCACCCCCGGGAACGCCAACTCTGGAAACACCATATATTTT. The chain couples TRBV7-9 to TRBJ1-3; D remains unclear. The CDR3 has 16 residues. Germline-derived CDR1 and CDR2 are SEHNR and FQNEAQ (reference sequence). With 7 bases removed from V and 0 bases from J, the gap between germline ends came to 16 bases.